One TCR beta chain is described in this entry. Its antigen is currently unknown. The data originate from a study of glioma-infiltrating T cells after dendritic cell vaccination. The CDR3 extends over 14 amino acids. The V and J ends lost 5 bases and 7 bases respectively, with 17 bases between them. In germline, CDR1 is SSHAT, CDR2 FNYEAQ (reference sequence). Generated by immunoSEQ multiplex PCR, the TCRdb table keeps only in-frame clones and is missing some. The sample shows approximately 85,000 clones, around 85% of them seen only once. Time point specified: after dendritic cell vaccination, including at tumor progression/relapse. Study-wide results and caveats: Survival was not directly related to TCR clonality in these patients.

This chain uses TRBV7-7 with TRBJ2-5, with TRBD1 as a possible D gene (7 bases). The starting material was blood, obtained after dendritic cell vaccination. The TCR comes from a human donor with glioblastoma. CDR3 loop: CASSQGGITGTQYF. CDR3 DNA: TGTGCCAGCAGCCAGGGGGGCATAACGGGGACCCAGTACTTC.